This T cell receptor beta chain was documented in a study of blood T cell repertoires in COVID-19. TCRdb's table, derived via immunoSEQ multiplex PCR, lists solely in-frame clones and lacks some. The table lists about 150,000 clones, more than 65% of them singletons. The V and J ends lost 2 bases and 3 bases respectively, with 11 bases between them. This CDR3 is 14 amino acids long. CDR1 is SGHRS, CDR2 YFSETQ, per germline. This chain connects TRBV5-1 to TRBJ1-2; TRBD1 might be the D (5 bases). This receptor was identified in a man in his sixties with acute or convalescent COVID-19. Sequencing was done on a sample of peripheral blood. As DNA, the CDR3 is TGCGCCAGCAGCTTTAAAGACAGCGACTATGGCTACACCTTC. It yields the protein CASSFKDSDYGYTF. The variable domain in full, with the rest retrieved from reference TRBV5-1 and TRBJ1-2, is KAGVTQTPRYLIKTRGQQVTLSCSPISGHRSVSWYQQTPGQGLQFLFEYFSETQRNKGNFPGRFSGRQFSNSRSEMNVSTLELGDSALYLCASSFKDSDYGYTFGSGTRLTVV.